Listed here are 11 T cell receptor beta chains from one sample, sequenced in a study of T cell responses to AZD1222 COVID-19 vaccine. Repertoires were generated with immunoSEQ multiplex PCR, while TCRdb's copy carries only in-frame clones and drops some. The repertoire includes more than 100,000 clones, 87% of them detected once, and 1.4% to 1.5% sits in the top ten. Here the sequenced sample was peripheral blood, taken on day 0 of AZD1222 vaccination. These receptors were taken from an adult in good health.

V usage is TRBV7-2 and J usage is TRBJ1-1; D uncertain. The CDR3 contains 14 residues. Germline values: CDR1 SGHTA, CDR2 FQGNSA. Trimming removed 4 bases from V and 4 bases from J, with 13 bases in between. The CDR3 nucleotides are TGTGCCAGCAGCTGGGCGAGTGAAGCCACTGAAGCTTTCTTT. Residues: CASSWASEATEAFF.

The J gene is TRBJ1-5, the V gene TRBV24-1; no clear D. V gave up 4 bases and J gave up 2 bases, with 11 bases separating them. The germline CDR1 and CDR2 sequences are KGHDR and SFDVKD. The CDR3 is made up of 15 amino acids. CDR3 in DNA: TGTGCCACCAGTGACTCGGTCTCGGGCAATCAGCCCCAGCATTTT. This encodes CATSDSVSGNQPQHF.

This clone was counted a single time. The J gene is TRBJ2-5, the V gene TRBV28, with D possibly TRBD2 on 5 matching bases. Trimming left V 4 bases short and J 4 bases short, with 13 bases between. Germline V gene data show CDR1 as MDHEN and CDR2 as SYDVKM. The length of the CDR3 is 14 residues. CDR3 sequence: CASSSPRVRETQYF. The CDR3 DNA reads as TGTGCCAGCAGTTCCCCGAGGGTCAGAGAGACCCAGTACTTC.

The chain carries TRBV7-2 and TRBJ1-2; D gene ambiguous. The CDR3 loop spans 16 amino acids. V lost 4 bases and J lost 8, with 23 bases in between. The germline V gene has CDR1 SGHTA and CDR2 FQGNSA. The CDR3 spells CASSSGISLPKHGYTF. CDR3 bases: TGTGCCAGCAGCTCGGGGATTTCCCTTCCGAAGCACGGCTACACCTTC. Looking up the rest from reference TRBV7-2 and TRBJ1-2 gives the full variable domain: GAGVSQSPSNKVTEKGKDVELRCDPISGHTALYWYRQSLGQGLEFLIYFQGNSAPDKSGLPSDRFSAERTGGSVSTLTIQRTQQEDSAVYLCASSSGISLPKHGYTFGSGTRLTVV.

The chain combines TRBV30 with TRBJ1-5, with unresolved D. CDR3 length: 13 residues. Per germline, CDR1 GTSNPN and CDR2 SVGIG (reference sequence). The V end was cut by 5 bases, the J end by 0 bases, with 8 bases between. CDR3 DNA sequence: TGTGCCTGGGGGCGGAATAGCAATCAGCCCCAGCATTTT. Translated, it gives CAWGRNSNQPQHF.

The V gene is TRBV10-3, the J gene TRBJ1-1; unclear D gene. Germline CDR1 and CDR2: ENHRY and SYGVKD. This CDR3 is 15 amino acids long. The V and J ends lost 5 bases and 2 bases respectively, with 15 bases between them. CDR3 DNA sequence: TGTGCCATCAGTTCTAGCACTACCCTTAACACTGAAGCTTTCTTT. This gives the protein CAISSSTTLNTEAFF.

The rearrangement uses TRBV19 and TRBJ2-2, with 7 bases aligning to TRBD1. J lost 0 bases, V lost 8 bases, and 6 bases had no gene match. Germline loops: CDR1 LNHDA, CDR2 SQIVND (reference sequence). This CDR3 has 15 residues. The CDR3 nucleotides are TGTGCCAGTGACTCCGGGACAGCGAACACCGGGGAGCTGTTTTTT. This gives the protein CASDSGTANTGELFF.

The chain joins TRBV11-2 to TRBJ2-7, with a possible D match to TRBD1 (6 bases). This CDR3 has 14 amino acids. V lost 4 bases to trimming and J lost 2 bases, with 12 bases between them. Germline CDR1 SGHAT, CDR2 FQNNGV. The CDR3 loop reads CASSSSGTPYEQYF. The CDR3 DNA reads TGTGCCAGCAGCTCCTCCGGGACACCCTACGAGCAGTACTTC.

The chain uses TRBV9 and TRBJ2-7; 9 positions match TRBD2. Germline CDR1 is SGDLS and CDR2 is YYNGEE. After removal of 2 bases from V and 4 bases from J, the junction contained 1 base not matched to a gene. The CDR3 totals 13 residues. CDR3 residues: CASSVSGGYEQYF. The CDR3 DNA is TGTGCCAGCAGCGTTAGCGGGGGTTACGAGCAGTACTTC.

The chain recombines TRBV20-1 with TRBJ2-7, with unresolved D. The CDR3 length is 11 residues. Germline CDR1 is DFQATT and CDR2 is SNEGSKA (reference sequence). V lost 1 base and J 3 bases, leaving 4 bases between the germline ends. Here the CDR3 reads CSARGDYEQYF. As DNA, the CDR3 is TGCAGTGCTAGAGGGGACTACGAGCAGTACTTC.

This sequence joins TRBV5-6 and TRBJ1-6; D is undetermined. CDR1 and CDR2 (germline): SGHDT, YYEEEE. The CDR3 spans 13 residues. Between the trimmed V and J ends, which lost 1 base and 12 bases, there was a span of 11 bases. The CDR3 protein is CASSLPGLIPLHF. In DNA form, the CDR3 reads TGTGCCAGCAGCTTGCCCGGGTTGATACCCCTCCACTTT.